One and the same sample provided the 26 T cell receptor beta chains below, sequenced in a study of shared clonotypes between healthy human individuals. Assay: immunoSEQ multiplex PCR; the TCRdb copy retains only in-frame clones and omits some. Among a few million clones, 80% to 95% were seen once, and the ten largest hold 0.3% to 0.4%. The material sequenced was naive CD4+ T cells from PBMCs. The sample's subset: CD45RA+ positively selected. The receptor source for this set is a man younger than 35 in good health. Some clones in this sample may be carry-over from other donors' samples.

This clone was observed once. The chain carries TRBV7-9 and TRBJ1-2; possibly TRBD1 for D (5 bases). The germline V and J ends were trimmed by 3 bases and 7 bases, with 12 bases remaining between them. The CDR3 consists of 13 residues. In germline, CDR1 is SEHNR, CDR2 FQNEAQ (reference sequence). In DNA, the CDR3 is TGTGCCAGCAGCTTTGTGGGGGGACGTGGCTACACCTTC. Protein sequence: CASSFVGGRGYTF.

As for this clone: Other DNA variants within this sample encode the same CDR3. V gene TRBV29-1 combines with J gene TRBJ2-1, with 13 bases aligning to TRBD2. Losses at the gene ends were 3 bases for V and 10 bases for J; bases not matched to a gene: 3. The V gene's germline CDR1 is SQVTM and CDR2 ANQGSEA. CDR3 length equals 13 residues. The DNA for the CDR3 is TGCAGCGTTGAGGGACTAGCGGGAACCGAGCAGTTCTTC. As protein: CSVEGLAGTEQFF.

The CDR3 reads CASSQGGSGNTIYF. CDR3 DNA: TGTGCCAGCAGTCAAGGGGGATCCGGAAACACCATATATTTT. This rearrangement joins TRBV6-6 to TRBJ1-3, with a tentative D call TRBD1 (6 bases). V was trimmed by 5 bases and J by 4 bases, leaving 12 bases between them. Per the germline V gene, CDR1 is MNHNY and CDR2 is SVGAGI (reference sequence). This CDR3 region has 14 residues.

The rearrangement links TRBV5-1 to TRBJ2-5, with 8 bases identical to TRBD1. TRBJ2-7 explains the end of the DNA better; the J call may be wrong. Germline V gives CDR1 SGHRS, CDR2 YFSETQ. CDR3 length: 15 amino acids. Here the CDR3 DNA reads TGCGCCAGCAGCTTGAACGCAGGGGGCCACTACGAGCAGTACTTC. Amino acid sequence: CASSLNAGGHYEQYF.

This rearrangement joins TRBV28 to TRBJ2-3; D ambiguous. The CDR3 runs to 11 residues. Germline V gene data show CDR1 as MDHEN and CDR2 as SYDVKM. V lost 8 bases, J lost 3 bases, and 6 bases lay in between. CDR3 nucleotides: TGTGCCAGCCTGGAGACAGATACGCAGTATTTT. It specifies CASLETDTQYF.

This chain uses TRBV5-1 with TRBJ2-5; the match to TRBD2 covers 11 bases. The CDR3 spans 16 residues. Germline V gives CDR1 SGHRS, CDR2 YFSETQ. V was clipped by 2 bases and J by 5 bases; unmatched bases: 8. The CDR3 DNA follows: TGCGCCAGCAGCTTTCTAGCGGGAGGATCAGTGGAGACCCAGTACTTC. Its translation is CASSFLAGGSVETQYF.

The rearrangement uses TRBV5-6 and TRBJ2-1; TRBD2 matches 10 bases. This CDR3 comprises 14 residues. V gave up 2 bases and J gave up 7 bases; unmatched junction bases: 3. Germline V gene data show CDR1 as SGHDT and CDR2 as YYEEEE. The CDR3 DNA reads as TGTGCCAGCAGCTTCGCGACTAGCGGGAATGAGCAGTTCTTC. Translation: CASSFATSGNEQFF. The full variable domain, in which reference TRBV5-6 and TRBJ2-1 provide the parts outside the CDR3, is DAGVTQSPTHLIKTRGQQVTLRCSPKSGHDTVSWYQQALGQGPQFIFQYYEEEERQRGNFPDRFSGHQFPNYSSELNVNALLLGDSALYLCASSFATSGNEQFFGPGTRLTVL.

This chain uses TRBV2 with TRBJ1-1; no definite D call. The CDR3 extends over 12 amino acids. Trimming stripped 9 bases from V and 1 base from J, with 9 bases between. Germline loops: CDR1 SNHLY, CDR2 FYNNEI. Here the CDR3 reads CARHNPNTEAFF. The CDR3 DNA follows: TGTGCCAGGCACAACCCGAACACTGAAGCTTTCTTT.

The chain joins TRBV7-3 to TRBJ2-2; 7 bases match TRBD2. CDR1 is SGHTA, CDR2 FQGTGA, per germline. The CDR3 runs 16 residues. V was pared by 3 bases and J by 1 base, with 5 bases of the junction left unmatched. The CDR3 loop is CASSFGLAGNTGELFF. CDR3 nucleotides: TGTGCCAGCAGCTTTGGTTTAGCGGGGAACACCGGGGAGCTGTTTTTT.

The CDR3 bases are TGTGCCAGCAGCCAAAGTCTCAGGGGTTTTGAGACCCAGTACTTC. Its translation is CASSQSLRGFETQYF. J is TRBJ2-5 and V is TRBV14, with D perhaps matching TRBD1 (6 bases). The CDR3 has 15 residues. Trimming left V 2 bases short and J 5 bases short, with 15 bases between. Germline assignment: CDR1 SGHDN and CDR2 FVKESK.

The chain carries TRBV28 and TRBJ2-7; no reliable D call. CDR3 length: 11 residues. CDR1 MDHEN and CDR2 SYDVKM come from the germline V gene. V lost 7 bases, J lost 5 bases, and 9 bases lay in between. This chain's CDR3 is CASTKAHEQYF. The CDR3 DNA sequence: TGTGCCAGCACCAAGGCCCACGAGCAGTACTTC.

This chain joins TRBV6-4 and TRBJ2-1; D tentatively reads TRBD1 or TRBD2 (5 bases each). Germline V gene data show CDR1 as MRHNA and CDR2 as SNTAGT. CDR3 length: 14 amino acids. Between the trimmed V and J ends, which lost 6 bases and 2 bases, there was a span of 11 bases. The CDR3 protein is CASSGTGTYNEQFF. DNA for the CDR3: TGTGCCAGCAGCGGGACGGGGACCTACAATGAGCAGTTCTTC.

CDR3 region: CASSFWGLAEIAKNIQYF. The CDR3 coding sequence is TGTGCCAGCAGTTTCTGGGGGCTAGCAGAGATAGCCAAAAACATTCAGTACTTC. The J gene is TRBJ2-4, the V gene TRBV28; maybe TRBD1 (6 bases). With 3 bases removed from V and 0 bases from J, the gap between germline ends came to 18 bases. Germline V gene lookup returns CDR1 MDHEN and CDR2 SYDVKM. This CDR3 has 18 amino acids.

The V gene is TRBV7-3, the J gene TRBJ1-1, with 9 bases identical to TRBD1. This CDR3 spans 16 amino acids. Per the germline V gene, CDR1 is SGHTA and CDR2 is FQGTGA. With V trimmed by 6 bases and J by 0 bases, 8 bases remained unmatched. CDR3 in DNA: TGTGCCAGCAGTCTACACGGACAGGGGATGAACACTGAAGCTTTCTTT. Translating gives CASSLHGQGMNTEAFF.

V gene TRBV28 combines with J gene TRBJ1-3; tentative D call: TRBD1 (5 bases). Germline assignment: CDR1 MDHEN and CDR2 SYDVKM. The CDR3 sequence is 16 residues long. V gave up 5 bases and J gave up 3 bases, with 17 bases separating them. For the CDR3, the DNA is TGTGCCAGCAGTACGGGGATTACAGGCATTGGAAACACCATATATTTT. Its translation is CASSTGITGIGNTIYF.

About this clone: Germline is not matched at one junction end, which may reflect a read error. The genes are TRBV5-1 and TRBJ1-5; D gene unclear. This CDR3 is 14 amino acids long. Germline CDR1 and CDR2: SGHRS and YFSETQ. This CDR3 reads CASSLGGSDQPQHF. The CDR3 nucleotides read TGCGCCAGCAGCTTGGGAGGTAGCGATCAGCCCCAGCATTTT.

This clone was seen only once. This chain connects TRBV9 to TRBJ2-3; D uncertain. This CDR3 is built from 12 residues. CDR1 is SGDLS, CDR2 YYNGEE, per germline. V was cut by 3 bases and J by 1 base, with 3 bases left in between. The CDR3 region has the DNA TGTGCCAGCAGCGCGCGCACAGATACGCAGTATTTT. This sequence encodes CASSARTDTQYF.

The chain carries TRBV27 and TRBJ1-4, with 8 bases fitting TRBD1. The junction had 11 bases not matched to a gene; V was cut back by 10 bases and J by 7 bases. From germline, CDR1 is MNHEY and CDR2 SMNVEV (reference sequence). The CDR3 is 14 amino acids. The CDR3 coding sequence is TGTGCCATTCCAGACAGGGGACGTAGTGAAAAACTGTTTTTT. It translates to CAIPDRGRSEKLFF.

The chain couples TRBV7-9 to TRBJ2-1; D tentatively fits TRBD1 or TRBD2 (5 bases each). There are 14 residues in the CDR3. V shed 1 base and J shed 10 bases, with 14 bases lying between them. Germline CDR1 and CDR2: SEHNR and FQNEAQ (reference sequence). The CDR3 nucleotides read TGTGCCAGCAGCTTAGACCTGGCTGGGGGAGAGCAGTTCTTC. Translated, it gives CASSLDLAGGEQFF. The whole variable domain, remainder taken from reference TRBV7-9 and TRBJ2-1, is DTGVSQNPRHKITKRGQNVTFRCDPISEHNRLYWYRQTLGQGPEFLTYFQNEAQLEKSRLLSDRFSAERPKGSFSTLEIQRTEQGDSAMYLCASSLDLAGGEQFFGPGTRLTVL.

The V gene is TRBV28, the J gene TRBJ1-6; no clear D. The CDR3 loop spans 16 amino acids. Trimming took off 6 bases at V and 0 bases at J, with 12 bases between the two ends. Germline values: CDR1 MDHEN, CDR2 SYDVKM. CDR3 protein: CASRPDGPSYNSPLHF. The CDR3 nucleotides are TGTGCCAGCAGGCCCGACGGACCCTCCTATAATTCACCCCTCCACTTT.

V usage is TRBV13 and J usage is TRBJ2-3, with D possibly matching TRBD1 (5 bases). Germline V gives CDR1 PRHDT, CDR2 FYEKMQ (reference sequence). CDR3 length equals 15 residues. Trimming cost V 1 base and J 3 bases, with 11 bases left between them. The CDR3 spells CASSLAREGTDTQYF. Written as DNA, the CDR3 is TGTGCCAGCAGCTTAGCCAGGGAAGGGACAGATACGCAGTATTTT.

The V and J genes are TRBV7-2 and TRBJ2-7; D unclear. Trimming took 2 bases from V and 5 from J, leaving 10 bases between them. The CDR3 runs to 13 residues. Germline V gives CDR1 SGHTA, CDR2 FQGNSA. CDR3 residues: CASSLYLGNEQYF. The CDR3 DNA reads TGTGCCAGCAGCTTATACTTAGGAAACGAGCAGTACTTC.

CDR3 DNA sequence: TGTGCCAGCAGCCCACTAGCGGGAGCGCAGTACTTC. The encoded protein is CASSPLAGAQYF. J is TRBJ2-7 and V is TRBV5-4; TRBD2 aligns across 11 bases. The V gene end was trimmed by 4 bases and the J gene end by 9 bases; junction bases not matched to a gene: 3. CDR3 length equals 12 residues. Looked up from germline, CDR1 is SGHNT and CDR2 is YYREEE (reference sequence).

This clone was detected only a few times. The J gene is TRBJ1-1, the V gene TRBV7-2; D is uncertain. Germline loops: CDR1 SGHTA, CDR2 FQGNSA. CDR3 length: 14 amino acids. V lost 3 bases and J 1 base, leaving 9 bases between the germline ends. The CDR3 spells CASSFQAGNTEAFF. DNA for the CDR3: TGTGCCAGCAGCTTTCAGGCGGGGAACACTGAAGCTTTCTTT.

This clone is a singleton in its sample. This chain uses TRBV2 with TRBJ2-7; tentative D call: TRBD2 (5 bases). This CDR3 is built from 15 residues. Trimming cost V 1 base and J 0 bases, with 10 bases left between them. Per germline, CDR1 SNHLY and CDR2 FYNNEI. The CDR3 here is CASSEGGLHSYEQYF. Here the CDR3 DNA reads TGTGCCAGCAGTGAAGGCGGGCTACACTCCTACGAGCAGTACTTC. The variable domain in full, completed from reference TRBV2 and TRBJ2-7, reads EPEVTQTPSHQVTQMGQEVILRCVPISNHLYFYWYRQILGQKVEFLVSFYNNEISEKSEIFDDQFSVERPDGSNFTLKIRSTKLEDSAMYFCASSEGGLHSYEQYFGPGTRLTVT.

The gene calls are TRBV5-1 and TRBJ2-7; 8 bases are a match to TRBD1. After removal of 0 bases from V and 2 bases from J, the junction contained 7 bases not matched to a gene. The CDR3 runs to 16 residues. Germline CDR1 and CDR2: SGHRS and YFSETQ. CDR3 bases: TGCGCCAGCAGCTTGGCCTTTGGACAGGGTCCCTACGAGCAGTACTTC. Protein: CASSLAFGQGPYEQYF.